The 27 T cell receptor beta chains reported below all come from one sample, sequenced in a study of blood T cells in healthy people across ages. PCR was performed a second time for about 6 to 11 cycles using a sample-barcoded 5' primer and a J-beta primer mix. A single record per CDR3 protein comes from TCRdb applying MiXCR to the 5' RACE reads. The table shows 1.5 million to 2 million distinct CDR3 sequences, with about 50% occurring only once. Sequencing input: blood. The source of these receptors is a woman aged 35 to 49 in good health.

V usage is TRBV28 and J usage is TRBJ2-7, with 7 nucleotides matching TRBD1. The J call may be in error: the DNA end matches TRBJ2-5 better. Germline assignment: CDR1 MDHEN and CDR2 SYDVKM. The CDR3 consists of 17 residues. The chain's CDR3 is CASSLRQGILCAETQYF. CDR3 in DNA: TGTGCCAGCAGTTTACGACAGGGCATCCTTTGCGCGGAGACCCAGTACTTC.

In DNA, the CDR3 is TGTGCCAGCAGCCGAGACAGGTTTGGAGAGACCCAGTACTTC. It is translated as CASSRDRFGETQYF. This chain links TRBV7-7 with TRBJ2-5; TRBD1 might be the D (6 bases). The CDR3 has 14 amino acids. V lost 5 bases and J 4 bases, leaving 14 bases between the germline ends. Germline V gene sequence: CDR1 SSHAT, CDR2 FNYEAQ (reference sequence).

The V gene is TRBV11-2, the J gene TRBJ2-1; the match to TRBD2 covers 10 bases. The CDR3 spans 16 residues. With 3 bases clipped from V and 6 bases from J, the junction kept 8 bases outside the gene matches. Germline V gene sequence: CDR1 SGHAT, CDR2 FQNNGV. CDR3 residues: CASSFGSGGLGNEQFF. CDR3 in DNA: TGTGCCAGCAGCTTCGGTAGCGGGGGGCTTGGCAATGAGCAGTTCTTC.

The rearrangement links TRBV5-1 to TRBJ2-1; D might be TRBD1 (6 bases). V gave up 4 bases and J gave up 5 bases, with 25 bases separating them. CDR1 and CDR2 from the germline V gene are SGHRS and YFSETQ. This CDR3 region has 18 residues. In DNA form, the CDR3 reads TGCGCCAGCAGCGCCGAATGGGGGCTCCGGACCTCTAACAATGAGCAGTTCTTC. This gives the protein CASSAEWGLRTSNNEQFF. Full variable domain (remainder filled in from reference TRBV5-1 and TRBJ2-1): KAGVTQTPRYLIKTRGQQVTLSCSPISGHRSVSWYQQTPGQGLQFLFEYFSETQRNKGNFPGRFSGRQFSNSRSEMNVSTLELGDSALYLCASSAEWGLRTSNNEQFFGPGTRLTVL.

The sample holds a few counts of this clonotype. This chain uses TRBV27 with TRBJ2-5, with D tentatively TRBD1 (6 bases). Germline V gene sequence: CDR1 MNHEY, CDR2 SMNVEV (reference sequence). There are 11 residues in the CDR3. V gave up 7 bases and J gave up 7 bases, with 10 bases separating them. CDR3 DNA: TGTGCCAGCACTTCACAGGGGACCCAGTACTTC. Residues: CASTSQGTQYF.

CDR3: CASREGVNSPLHF. Here the CDR3 DNA reads TGCGCCAGCAGGGAGGGGGTGAATTCACCCCTCCACTTT. The chain is built from TRBV5-1 and TRBJ1-6, with D tentatively TRBD1 (6 bases). Germline CDR1 and CDR2: SGHRS and YFSETQ. The CDR3 length is 13 residues. V was clipped by 5 bases and J by 7 bases, with 10 bases between them.

This chain joins TRBV7-9 and TRBJ2-3, with 12 nucleotides matching TRBD2. CDR1 is SEHNR and CDR2 is FQNEAQ in the germline V gene (reference sequence). With 4 bases clipped from V and 2 bases from J, the junction kept 7 bases outside the gene matches. This CDR3 comprises 17 residues. The chain's CDR3 is CASSSPGLAGNTDTQYF. The CDR3 bases are TGTGCCAGCAGCTCACCGGGACTAGCGGGTAACACAGATACGCAGTATTTT.

The V and J genes are TRBV6-1 and TRBJ1-2; the D gene is possibly TRBD1 (6 bases). Trimming stripped 3 bases from V and 2 bases from J, with 13 bases between. Germline V gene sequence: CDR1 MNHNS, CDR2 SASEGT. CDR3 length equals 15 residues. The chain's CDR3 is CASSEAQGQNYGYTF. The CDR3 DNA is TGTGCCAGCAGTGAGGCCCAAGGACAGAACTATGGCTACACCTTC.

On this clonotype itself: The junction departs from the called germline gene at one end, perhaps through a read error. The chain employs TRBV6-5 and TRBJ2-7; perhaps TRBD1 as D (6 bases). The CDR3 extends over 13 amino acids. Germline CDR1 MNHEY, CDR2 SVGAGI. CDR3 sequence (DNA): TGTGCCAGCAGCATAGGGGGAGACTACAAGCAGTACTTC. It codes for CASSIGGDYKQYF.

The chain is built from TRBV7-2 and TRBJ2-7, with D perhaps given as TRBD1 or TRBD2 (5 bases each). This CDR3 contains 15 residues. The germline V and J ends were trimmed by 1 base and 4 bases, with 14 bases remaining between them. Germline lookup yields CDR1 SGHTA and CDR2 FQGNSA. The CDR3 DNA reads TGTGCCAGCAGCTTAGACAGGACTGGGTTTTACGAGCAGTACTTC. Translating it yields CASSLDRTGFYEQYF.

This clonotype was seen many times. The rearrangement uses TRBV29-1 and TRBJ2-4, with a tentative D call TRBD2 (5 bases). The germline V gene has CDR1 SQVTM and CDR2 ANQGSEA. Trimming left V 4 bases short and J 0 bases short, with 7 bases between. The CDR3 length is 13 residues. The CDR3 DNA reads TGCAGCGTTGGCGGGTTAGCCAAAAACATTCAGTACTTC. Translated: CSVGGLAKNIQYF.

This clonotype was seen only once. This chain links TRBV7-8 with TRBJ1-2; D gene uncertain. The CDR3 sequence is 13 residues long. V lost 0 bases and J 7 bases, leaving 9 bases between the germline ends. The germline gives CDR1 SGHVS, CDR2 FQNEAQ. The CDR3 DNA sequence: TGTGCCAGCAGCTTAGCTTCTCAGGTTGGCTACACCTTC. It translates to CASSLASQVGYTF.

The CDR3 loop reads CAISEAIGAQYF. The CDR3 DNA follows: TGTGCCATCAGTGAGGCTATCGGGGCCCAGTACTTC. The genes are TRBV10-3 and TRBJ2-5, with D possibly being TRBD2 (5 bases). CDR3 length: 12 residues. V lost 2 bases to trimming and J lost 9 bases, with 10 bases between them. The germline gives CDR1 ENHRY, CDR2 SYGVKD.

This rearrangement joins TRBV28 to TRBJ1-2, with D perhaps TRBD1 (6 bases). Germline lookup yields CDR1 MDHEN and CDR2 SYDVKM. V lost 4 bases, J lost 4 bases, and 31 bases lay in between. The CDR3 is 20 amino acids. The CDR3 loop reads CASSSFGGGTRDRSGYGYTF. The CDR3, as DNA: TGTGCCAGCAGTTCTTTTGGGGGTGGGACAAGGGACCGGAGCGGCTATGGCTACACCTTC.

The chain has TRBV20-1 and TRBJ2-3; 8 bases are a match to TRBD1. This CDR3 spans 15 amino acids. Germline CDR1 DFQATT, CDR2 SNEGSKA (reference sequence). V dropped 5 bases and J dropped 1; count of bases not matched to a gene: 8. The CDR3: CSAWTGRSRTDTQYF. The CDR3 DNA is TGCAGTGCTTGGACAGGGAGGTCCCGCACAGATACGCAGTATTTT.

The gene calls are TRBV6-4 and TRBJ2-2; the D gene is possibly TRBD2 (5 bases). This CDR3 comprises 13 residues. Looked up from germline, CDR1 is MRHNA and CDR2 is SNTAGT. The ends were cut back, 3 bases at V and 6 bases at J, with 8 bases in the middle. CDR3 DNA sequence: TGTGCCAGCAGTGATGAGGGTGCCGGGGAGCTGTTTTTT. Amino acid sequence: CASSDEGAGELFF.

The V and J genes are TRBV19 and TRBJ1-2, with 8 nucleotides matching TRBD1. The CDR3 length is 15 residues. Per germline, CDR1 LNHDA and CDR2 SQIVND (reference sequence). V dropped 6 bases and J dropped 3; count of bases not matched to a gene: 9. The CDR3 reads CASRVWGTGDYGYTF. CDR3 in DNA: TGTGCCAGTAGAGTATGGGGGACAGGAGACTATGGCTACACCTTC.

The chain employs TRBV28 and TRBJ1-2, with D possibly TRBD1 on 5 matching bases. The ends were cut back, 4 bases at V and 4 bases at J, with 19 bases in the middle. Germline-derived CDR1 and CDR2 are MDHEN and SYDVKM. CDR3 length: 16 residues. The CDR3 reads CASSYPVGAGSYGYTF. The DNA for the CDR3 is TGTGCCAGCAGTTACCCCGTAGGGGCAGGGAGCTATGGCTACACCTTC.

The rearrangement uses TRBV9 and TRBJ2-3; TRBD2 matches at 12 bases. With 3 bases clipped from V and 6 bases from J, the junction kept 8 bases outside the gene matches. This CDR3 has 16 residues. CDR1 is SGDLS and CDR2 is YYNGEE in the germline V gene. The CDR3 DNA reads as TGTGCCAGCAGCGGAGAACTAGCGGGGGGACGGGATACGCAGTATTTT. It yields the protein CASSGELAGGRDTQYF.

This clonotype was detected a few times. The V gene is TRBV5-6, the J gene TRBJ2-5; D is uncertain. Germline V CDR1 and CDR2: SGHDT, YYEEEE. The CDR3 extends over 14 amino acids. Trimming stripped 0 bases from V and 2 bases from J, with 8 bases between. The CDR3 region is CASSLVAQQETQYF. CDR3 bases: TGTGCCAGCAGCTTGGTTGCGCAGCAAGAGACCCAGTACTTC.

This chain links TRBV12-3 or TRBV12-4 with TRBJ1-1, with no clear D. V was trimmed by 3 bases and J by 0 bases, leaving 20 bases between them. This CDR3 contains 18 residues. In DNA form, the CDR3 reads TGTGCCAGCAGTTTTTGGGGATTCGGGTCCCCAATGAACACTGAAGCTTTCTTT. It is translated as CASSFWGFGSPMNTEAFF.

The J gene is TRBJ1-2, the V gene TRBV25-1, with D unclear. Deletions cut 3 bases from V and 4 bases from J, with 9 bases between. The germline V gene encodes CDR1 MGHDK and CDR2 SYGVNS. The CDR3 contains 13 residues. CDR3 sequence (DNA): TGTGCCAGCAGTGAGGCCCGGCGCTATGGCTACACCTTC. Translation: CASSEARRYGYTF.

CDR3 DNA: TGTGCCAGCAGGACAGGGCCCCCGAGGGCTGAAGCTTTCTTT. This gives the protein CASRTGPPRAEAFF. This rearrangement joins TRBV6-2 or TRBV6-3 to TRBJ1-1, with 7 bases matching TRBD1. V trimming: 6 bases; J trimming: 6 bases; junction bases outside the gene matches: 10. Germline loops: CDR1 MNHEY, CDR2 SVGEGT. This CDR3 is 14 amino acids long.

The chain uses TRBV5-1 and TRBJ2-3, with a possible D match to TRBD2 (6 bases). Germline V CDR1 and CDR2: SGHRS, YFSETQ. V lost 0 bases and J 0 bases, leaving 14 bases between the germline ends. The CDR3 is 17 amino acids. The CDR3 sequence: CASSLAVGGASTDTQYF. Written as DNA, the CDR3 is TGCGCCAGCAGCTTGGCCGTAGGAGGGGCGAGCACAGATACGCAGTATTTT. The full variable domain, in which reference TRBV5-1 and TRBJ2-3 provide the parts outside the CDR3, is KAGVTQTPRYLIKTRGQQVTLSCSPISGHRSVSWYQQTPGQGLQFLFEYFSETQRNKGNFPGRFSGRQFSNSRSEMNVSTLELGDSALYLCASSLAVGGASTDTQYFGPGTRLTVL.

The genes are TRBV10-3 and TRBJ2-1; 7 nucleotides align to TRBD1. V trimming: 5 bases; J trimming: 3 bases; junction bases outside the gene matches: 10. This CDR3 is built from 16 residues. Germline V gives CDR1 ENHRY, CDR2 SYGVKD. The CDR3 sequence: CAISKQGLLDYNEQFF. The CDR3 DNA follows: TGTGCCATCAGTAAACAGGGGCTGTTAGACTACAATGAGCAGTTCTTC.

This clonotype was counted a few times. The V gene is TRBV27, the J gene TRBJ2-1, with no clear D. Germline V gives CDR1 MNHEY, CDR2 SMNVEV (reference sequence). Trimming took off 6 bases at V and 0 bases at J, with 15 bases between the two ends. CDR3 size: 16 residues. The CDR3 sequence: CASSPKQILSYNEQFF. The CDR3 nucleotides read TGTGCCAGCAGCCCAAAACAGATTCTCTCCTACAATGAGCAGTTCTTC.

The J gene is TRBJ2-1, the V gene TRBV11-1; 9 nucleotides line up with TRBD2. This CDR3 contains 15 residues. Trimming took 5 bases from V and 6 from J; bases not matched to a gene: 8. CDR1 is SGHAT, CDR2 FQDESV, per germline (reference sequence). This CDR3 reads CASSISGGFPNEQFF. The DNA for the CDR3 is TGTGCCAGCAGCATTAGCGGGGGTTTCCCCAATGAGCAGTTCTTC.